The 28 T cell receptor beta chains below come from one sample, sequenced in a study of blood T cells in healthy people across ages. Next came a second PCR, run for about 6 to 12 cycles, which used a sample-barcoded 5' primer along with a J-beta primer mix. TCRdb used MiXCR to reprocess the 5' RACE reads, holding one entry per CDR3 protein. This table has under 2,000,000 distinct CDR3 sequences, approximately 50% appearing once. The sample comprised blood. These receptors were obtained from a woman in her forties in good health.

The gene calls are TRBV4-2 and TRBJ1-5; D possibly corresponds to TRBD1 (6 bases). The CDR3 covers 13 residues. Deletions cut 0 bases from V and 7 bases from J, with 7 bases between. In germline, CDR1 is LGHNA, CDR2 YNFKEQ. The CDR3 is CASSQEGGQPQHF. DNA for the CDR3: TGTGCCAGCAGCCAAGAAGGGGGACAGCCCCAGCATTTT.

This clonotype was seen a single time. V is TRBV6-5 and J is TRBJ1-2; 8 nucleotides match TRBD1. The V gene end was trimmed by 6 bases and the J gene end by 5 bases; junction bases not matched to a gene: 11. Germline V gene sequence: CDR1 MNHEY, CDR2 SVGAGI. The CDR3 spans 15 residues. CDR3 DNA: TGTGCCAGCAGGGATCCGGGACAGGCGCTGTATGGCTACACCTTC. It codes for CASRDPGQALYGYTF.

The chain employs TRBV4-2 and TRBJ1-4; D not resolved. The ends were cut back, 6 bases at V and 8 bases at J, with 13 bases in the middle. This CDR3 region has 13 residues. Germline V gives CDR1 LGHNA, CDR2 YNFKEQ. CDR3 protein: CASRDFYGEKLFF. CDR3 DNA sequence: TGTGCCAGCAGGGACTTTTATGGAGAAAAACTGTTTTTT.

There are a few counts of this clonotype. This chain joins TRBV7-2 and TRBJ2-3; D unclear. This CDR3 comprises 16 residues. Trimming removed 0 bases at V and 4 bases at J, with 14 bases between. The V gene's germline CDR1 is SGHTA and CDR2 FQGNSA. The CDR3 DNA sequence: TGTGCCAGCAGCTTAGCGGGGTCAGGTCGTCCAGATACGCAGTATTTT. Its translation is CASSLAGSGRPDTQYF. The variable domain in full, completed from reference TRBV7-2 and TRBJ2-3, reads GAGVSQSPSNKVTEKGKDVELRCDPISGHTALYWYRQSLGQGLEFLIYFQGNSAPDKSGLPSDRFSAERTGGSVSTLTIQRTQQEDSAVYLCASSLAGSGRPDTQYFGPGTRLTVL.

This clonotype was counted a single time. V and J are TRBV28 and TRBJ2-7, with 11 bases matching TRBD2. Germline loops: CDR1 MDHEN, CDR2 SYDVKM. J was trimmed by 4 bases and V by 3 bases; bases with no gene match: 14. The CDR3 runs 18 residues. CDR3 sequence reads: CASSFPPPLAGVSYEQYF. In nucleotides, the CDR3 is TGTGCCAGCAGTTTCCCCCCACCACTAGCGGGGGTATCTTACGAGCAGTACTTC.

As regards this clonotype: One end of the junction is discordant with germline, which a read error may explain. This chain connects TRBV6-2 or TRBV6-3 to TRBJ2-1; D is unclear. CDR3 size: 14 residues. Germline lookup yields CDR1 MNHEY and CDR2 SVGEGT. This CDR3 reads CASSYSPVNNEQFF. CDR3 nucleotides: TGTGCCAGCAGCTACTCCCCTGTCAACAATGAGCAGTTCTTC.

The chain combines TRBV7-9 with TRBJ2-5; D is ambiguous. The CDR3 covers 14 residues. Germline loops: CDR1 SEHNR, CDR2 FQNEAQ (reference sequence). Trimming took off 1 base at V and 11 bases at J, with 17 bases between the two ends. DNA for the CDR3: TGTGCCAGCAGCTTAGAAAGGGTGGGGATTGAGCAGTACTTC. Protein: CASSLERVGIEQYF.

The chain has TRBV18 and TRBJ2-1; 9 bases agree with TRBD1. The V gene's germline CDR1 is KGHSH and CDR2 LQKENI. V lost 4 bases to trimming and J lost 7 bases; unmatched junction nucleotides: 8. The CDR3 runs to 15 residues. In DNA, the CDR3 is TGTGCCAGCTCACGAGGGACAGGGATGGGAAATGAGCAGTTCTTC. This translates into CASSRGTGMGNEQFF.

This clonotype was observed a few times. The rearrangement joins TRBV3-1 to TRBJ2-1, with TRBD1 matching 7 bases. CDR1 and CDR2 (germline): LGHDT, YNNKEL (reference sequence). This CDR3 is built from 15 residues. Trimming cost V 4 bases and J 2 bases; bases outside gene matches: 5. The CDR3 DNA reads as TGTGCCAGCAGCCTGTTAAGGGGGCCCTACAATGAGCAGTTCTTC. Its protein product is CASSLLRGPYNEQFF.

The chain has TRBV7-2 and TRBJ1-5; 8 bases match TRBD1. Germline-derived CDR1 and CDR2 are SGHTA and FQGNSA. The V and J ends lost 5 bases and 2 bases, in that order; junction bases with no gene match: 11. This CDR3 is built from 17 residues. The CDR3 loop is CASSLQGDSVRNQPQHF. CDR3 coding DNA: TGTGCCAGCAGCCTACAGGGGGATTCGGTTCGCAATCAGCCCCAGCATTTT.

In this sample, this clonotype turned up once. The chain is built from TRBV6-2 or TRBV6-3 and TRBJ2-4; 10 bases are a match to TRBD1. Trimming at V came to 7 bases and at J to 15 bases, leaving 18 bases not matched to a gene. Germline CDR1 MNHEY, CDR2 SVGEGT. The CDR3 has 15 amino acids. The CDR3 nucleotides are TGTGCCAGCACCCACCGGGACAGGGGTGTGTACGAGCGGTACTTC. Protein: CASTHRDRGVYERYF.

The chain joins TRBV6-5 to TRBJ1-2; TRBD1 agrees at 7 bases. After removal of 2 bases from V and 6 bases from J, the junction contained 6 bases not matched to a gene. Germline-derived CDR1 and CDR2 are MNHEY and SVGAGI. The CDR3 loop spans 14 amino acids. The CDR3 DNA follows: TGTGCCAGCAGTTACGGCAGGGGGTTCAATGGCTACACCTTC. Protein: CASSYGRGFNGYTF.

The V gene is TRBV28, the J gene TRBJ1-6, with TRBD1 identical over 9 bases. Germline loops: CDR1 MDHEN, CDR2 SYDVKM. The CDR3 extends over 16 amino acids. The trim removed 3 bases at V and 11 bases at J, leaving 11 bases unmatched. CDR3 in amino acids: CASSFTGGASRAPLHF. The CDR3 nucleotides read TGTGCCAGCAGTTTCACAGGGGGCGCGAGTAGGGCACCCCTCCACTTT.

The chain joins TRBV4-3 to TRBJ2-3; 9 bases align to TRBD2. Unmatched junction bases numbered 8, after V lost 0 bases and J lost 1 base. The germline V gene has CDR1 LGHNA and CDR2 YSLEER. This CDR3 has 18 amino acids. For the CDR3, the DNA is TGCGCCAGCAGCCAAGATTTTTGGCGGGGGGGTGGCACAGATACGCAGTATTTT. Its translation is CASSQDFWRGGGTDTQYF.

The gene calls are TRBV7-2 and TRBJ2-1; D ambiguous. CDR1 is SGHTA, CDR2 FQGNSA, per germline. The V end was cut by 0 bases, the J end by 8 bases, with 14 bases between. This CDR3 region has 15 residues. CDR3 coding DNA: TGTGCCAGCAGCTTAGCATTCGGCAATAAACATGAGCAGTTCTTC. Its protein product is CASSLAFGNKHEQFF.

The chain is built from TRBV29-1 and TRBJ2-3; weak D call: TRBD1 (5 bases). The V end lost 4 bases, the J end lost 2 bases, and 10 bases lay between the germline ends. Germline V gives CDR1 SQVTM, CDR2 ANQGSEA. The CDR3 runs to 13 residues. DNA for the CDR3: TGCAGCGTTGCTAGGGGATACACAGATACGCAGTATTTT. Translating it yields CSVARGYTDTQYF.

The rearrangement joins TRBV28 to TRBJ2-7; D gene ambiguous. The CDR3 length is 15 residues. The germline V and J ends were trimmed by 10 bases and 0 bases, with 19 bases remaining between them. Germline-derived CDR1 and CDR2 are MDHEN and SYDVKM. The DNA for the CDR3 is TGTGCCACCATTCCCCGGACGGCGAGCTCCTACGAGCAGTACTTC. The encoded protein is CATIPRTASSYEQYF.

The chain uses TRBV4-3 and TRBJ2-5; 12 positions match TRBD2. Germline values: CDR1 LGHNA, CDR2 YSLEER. CDR3 length equals 16 residues. After removal of 4 bases from V and 3 bases from J, the junction contained 6 bases not matched to a gene. The CDR3 is CASSRWTSGAEETQYF. The CDR3 DNA reads TGCGCCAGCAGCCGGTGGACTAGCGGGGCGGAAGAGACCCAGTACTTC.

The chain is built from TRBV6-6 and TRBJ2-1, with D hard to call. V lost 5 bases and J 3 bases, leaving 17 bases between the germline ends. In germline, CDR1 is MNHNY, CDR2 SVGAGI (reference sequence). The CDR3 consists of 16 residues. The CDR3 bases are TGTGCCAGCAGTCCAGAGATCAATATTCACTACAATGAGCAGTTCTTC. This translates into CASSPEINIHYNEQFF.

CDR3 sequence reads: CASSVSATIETQYF. The CDR3 DNA is TGCGCCAGCAGCGTAAGTGCAACCATAGAGACCCAGTACTTC. The genes are TRBV5-1 and TRBJ2-5; no clear D. CDR3 length: 14 residues. The V end lost 4 bases, the J end lost 4 bases, and 14 bases lay between the germline ends. Per the germline V gene, CDR1 is SGHRS and CDR2 is YFSETQ.

The genes are TRBV4-2 and TRBJ2-2; TRBD2 might be the D (5 bases). Germline CDR1 LGHNA, CDR2 YNFKEQ. Trimming removed 1 base from V and 4 bases from J, with 7 bases in between. The CDR3 sequence is 14 residues long. CDR3 sequence: CASSQVGGTGELFF. The CDR3 coding sequence is TGTGCCAGCAGCCAAGTAGGAGGCACCGGGGAGCTGTTTTTT.

The chain employs TRBV28 and TRBJ2-4; D is unclear. V shed 3 bases and J shed 2 bases, with 5 bases lying between them. The CDR3 loop spans 13 amino acids. In germline, CDR1 is MDHEN, CDR2 SYDVKM. For the CDR3, the DNA is TGTGCCAGCAGTTTGAGGACCAAAAACATTCAGTACTTC. Residues: CASSLRTKNIQYF.

The V gene is TRBV6-5, the J gene TRBJ1-1; D remains unclear. Germline values: CDR1 MNHEY, CDR2 SVGAGI. Trimming stripped 4 bases from V and 1 base from J, with 16 bases between. The CDR3 consists of 16 residues. CDR3 amino acids: CASSSTDAWPNTEAFF. CDR3 nucleotides: TGTGCCAGCAGTTCGACGGATGCCTGGCCGAACACTGAAGCTTTCTTT.

The V call is TRBV7-8, the J call TRBJ2-5; 9 bases match TRBD1. Germline V CDR1 and CDR2: SGHVS, FQNEAQ. The CDR3 runs to 18 residues. With V trimmed by 3 bases and J by 4 bases, 15 bases remained unmatched. The CDR3: CASSFLPGTGPSSETQYF. The DNA for the CDR3 is TGTGCCAGCAGCTTTCTACCCGGGACAGGGCCTTCCTCAGAGACCCAGTACTTC.

The chain couples TRBV28 to TRBJ1-4, with 7 bases identical to TRBD1. J gave up 6 bases and V 11 bases, and 9 bases lay outside the gene matches. Germline V CDR1 and CDR2: MDHEN, SYDVKM. This CDR3 spans 13 amino acids. The CDR3 sequence is CAGRQGPYEKLFF. Written as DNA, the CDR3 is TGTGCCGGTCGACAGGGCCCTTATGAAAAACTGTTTTTT.

The V and J genes are TRBV7-8 and TRBJ1-4; no definite D call. This CDR3 spans 18 amino acids. Germline CDR1 is SGHVS and CDR2 is FQNEAQ. V lost 4 bases, J lost 2 bases, and 20 bases lay in between. The CDR3 spells CASSSSRIGRRTNEKLFF. CDR3 DNA: TGTGCCAGCAGCTCGAGTAGGATTGGGAGGAGGACTAATGAAAAACTGTTTTTT. Full variable domain (outside the CDR3, taken from reference TRBV7-8 and TRBJ1-4): GAGVSQSPRYKVAKRGQDVALRCDPISGHVSLFWYQQALGQGPEFLTYFQNEAQLDKSGLPSDRFFAERPEGSVSTLKIQRTQQEDSAVYLCASSSSRIGRRTNEKLFFGSGTQLSVL.

The chain is built from TRBV28 and TRBJ2-1, with TRBD2 identical over 10 bases. The CDR3 is made up of 17 amino acids. The germline V gene has CDR1 MDHEN and CDR2 SYDVKM. V gave up 4 bases and J gave up 6 bases; unmatched junction bases: 12. The CDR3 nucleotides read TGTGCCAGCAGTTCCCCTAGGGAGCGGGGGGGCCTCAATGAGCAGTTCTTC. This translates into CASSSPRERGGLNEQFF.

V usage is TRBV11-1 and J usage is TRBJ2-1, with 7 bases that match TRBD2. The germline gives CDR1 SGHAT, CDR2 FQDESV (reference sequence). The CDR3 runs to 15 residues. V lost 5 bases and J lost 3; bases outside the gene matches: 7. The chain's CDR3 is CASSVRREGYNEQFF. CDR3 DNA sequence: TGTGCCAGCAGCGTCCGCAGGGAGGGCTACAATGAGCAGTTCTTC.